This T cell receptor (beta chain) originates from a study of T cell repertoires in cytomegalovirus infection. Study background: In public TCR beta signatures, there were indications of both CMV infection and matching HLA type.

TCRdb re-called the reads through MiXCR, storing one row per CDR3 protein. The repertoire holds just under 550,000 distinct CDR3 sequences, with around 27% as singletons. Looked up from germline, CDR1 is SGHRS and CDR2 is YFSETQ. V dropped 3 bases and J dropped 8; count of bases not matched to a gene: 8. This CDR3 spans 15 amino acids. This clonotype has a handful of counts. The source is a human donor in good health (CMV status not recorded). Some clones in this sample may be carry-over from other donors' samples. Sequencing input: PBMCs. The chain couples TRBV5-1 to TRBJ1-4; 9 nucleotides match TRBD1. The CDR3 sequence: CASSSGTGQREKLFF. In DNA form, the CDR3 reads TGCGCCAGCAGCTCCGGGACAGGGCAGCGGGAAAAACTGTTTTTT.